This TCR beta chain was sequenced for a study of cytomegalovirus exposure and HLA in healthy donors. Overall study results and limits: On later analysis, the bulk of CMV-associated TCR beta chains appeared to be HLA-restricted. Most of the TCR beta V segments (in an earlier analysis) were productive either about 87% or about 30% of the time. The study assumed roughly uniform donor sequencing depth for presence/absence analyses.

Concerning this clone: No antigen is known for it.

The CDR3 consists of 15 residues. Germline V lookup: CDR1 SGDLS, CDR2 YYNGEE. V shed 0 bases and J shed 7 bases, with 16 bases lying between them. PCR primers comprised 60 Vbeta and 13 Jbeta primers. Method: immunoSEQ multiplex PCR; TCRdb's copy keeps in-frame clones and lacks some. This sample's table reports some 75,000 clones. The rearrangement uses TRBV9 and TRBJ1-1; unclear D gene. Sequencing was done on a sample of PBMCs. The TCR was taken from a boy between 10 and 17 years old in good health and CMV-seronegative. CDR3 sequence reads: CASSVGPGGPSEAFF. The DNA of the CDR3 is TGTGCCAGCAGCGTAGGTCCGGGAGGACCAAGTGAAGCTTTCTTT.